This T cell receptor (beta chain) was sequenced for a study of Ad26.COV2.S vaccination and SARS-CoV-2 variants. Study summary: Participants got Ad26.COV2.S intramuscularly, once or twice 56 days apart.

Notes on this clone: Its antigen is unknown.

Points from the study as a whole: Individuals receiving vaccine had higher spike-specific TCR breadth than placebo recipients did. Recipients of vaccine and of placebo showed similar breadth of their non-spike TCR repertoires.

The CDR3 runs to 12 residues. Treatment in this sample: around 19 received Ad26.COV2.S at low or high dose, single or two shots; 5 received placebo; per-sample allocation not given. The study sampled participants on day 63 after the first vaccine or placebo injection. Whoever gave the sample was an adult aged 18-55 years in Boston. Clones were read by immunoSEQ multiplex PCR, and TCRdb kept only the in-frame ones, dropping some. This sample has 350,000 to 400,000 clones, with around 89% found just once. Sequenced material: peripheral blood, taken in a trial of Ad26.COV2.S vaccine versus placebo. The clonotype comes from a person aged 18-60 years who received the Ad26.COV2.S COVID-19 vaccine or a placebo. The chain couples TRBV12-2 to TRBJ2-1. TRBV12-2 is described as a pseudogene. The CDR3 DNA follows: TGTGCAAGTCGCTTATTGGGACCTCGGAAGTTCTTC. Translating it yields CASRLLGPRKFF.